Listed here are 19 T cell receptor beta chains from one sample, sequenced in a study of shared clonotypes between healthy human individuals. This table comes from immunoSEQ multiplex PCR, and its TCRdb copy is limited to in-frame clones, with some not included. The profile shows around 940,000 clones, 76% of them singletons. The sequenced sample was memory CD4+ T cells sorted from blood. Specified subset: CD45RA-negative fraction. These receptors were taken from a man aged 18 to 29 in good health.

The rearrangement uses TRBV4-3 and TRBJ2-7; 9 bases line up with TRBD2. V shed 0 bases, J shed 10 bases, and the junction held 4 bases outside the gene matches. CDR3 size: 13 residues. Germline-derived CDR1 and CDR2 are LGHNA and YSLEER. The CDR3, as DNA: TGCGCCAGCAGCCAAGAGCTAGCGGGGTCACAGTACTTC. It encodes CASSQELAGSQYF.

This chain connects TRBV9 to TRBJ2-1, with D unresolved. The CDR3 is 13 amino acids. V was clipped by 7 bases and J by 3 bases, with 11 bases between them. Germline V gene sequence: CDR1 SGDLS, CDR2 YYNGEE. The CDR3 region is CASRGQNYNEQFF. The DNA of the CDR3 is TGTGCCAGCCGAGGCCAGAACTACAATGAGCAGTTCTTC.

This sequence joins TRBV7-9 and TRBJ2-3; possible D gene TRBD2, 5 bases. Per germline, CDR1 SEHNR and CDR2 FQNEAQ (reference sequence). The CDR3 contains 11 residues. Deletions cut 10 bases from V and 4 bases from J, with 9 bases between. The CDR3 spells CATEEADTQYF. CDR3 in DNA: TGTGCCACAGAGGAGGCAGATACGCAGTATTTT.

The CDR3 loop is CASGLGNEQFF. The CDR3 nucleotides read TGTGCTAGTGGCCTTGGGAATGAGCAGTTCTTC. The V and J genes are TRBV12-5 and TRBJ2-1; D gene ambiguous. V shed 6 bases and J shed 7 bases, with 7 bases lying between them. Per germline, CDR1 LGHNT and CDR2 FRNRAP. The CDR3 runs to 11 residues.

In its sample, this clone was seen once. This chain links TRBV30 with TRBJ1-2; no definite D call. Germline-derived CDR1 and CDR2 are GTSNPN and SVGIG (reference sequence). V lost 0 bases, J lost 8 bases, and 10 bases lay in between. There are 12 residues in the CDR3. CDR3 sequence reads: CAWSVTGKGYTF. The CDR3 DNA sequence: TGTGCCTGGAGTGTAACCGGTAAAGGCTACACCTTC.

The chain is built from TRBV6-1 and TRBJ2-3; TRBD1 agrees at 8 bases. The CDR3 totals 18 residues. Germline trimming cut 3 bases from V and 4 bases from J; bases unmatched to any gene: 15. The germline CDR1 and CDR2 sequences are MNHNS and SASEGT. As DNA, the CDR3 is TGTGCCAGCAGTGACTTGGGGACAGGTTCCCTGAGGCCAGATACGCAGTATTTT. Translated: CASSDLGTGSLRPDTQYF.

The chain is built from TRBV13 and TRBJ2-1, with 7 bases that match TRBD1. The germline V gene has CDR1 PRHDT and CDR2 FYEKMQ (reference sequence). V dropped 6 bases and J dropped 2; count of bases not matched to a gene: 4. This CDR3 spans 14 amino acids. Written as DNA, the CDR3 is TGTGCCAGCAGTGCAGGACAGGCCTACAATGAGCAGTTCTTC. This codes for CASSAGQAYNEQFF.

This chain uses TRBV7-2 with TRBJ2-3, with TRBD2 identical over 8 bases. This CDR3 has 16 residues. The trim removed 5 bases at V and 1 base at J, leaving 8 bases unmatched. Germline CDR1 SGHTA, CDR2 FQGNSA. The CDR3 loop reads CASSTAGSGGTDTQYF. The CDR3 DNA reads TGTGCCAGCAGCACGGCGGGTAGCGGGGGCACAGATACGCAGTATTTT.

The V call is TRBV6-5, the J call TRBJ1-2; weak D call: TRBD1 (5 bases). There are 14 residues in the CDR3. Trimming took off 4 bases at V and 8 bases at J, with 17 bases between the two ends. Germline CDR1 and CDR2: MNHEY and SVGAGI. In nucleotides, the CDR3 is TGTGCCAGCAGTTTAGACAGTTACAGTATGGGCTACACCTTC. This gives the protein CASSLDSYSMGYTF.

V is TRBV2 and J is TRBJ1-4, with D perhaps TRBD1 (6 bases). CDR3 length: 14 amino acids. V lost 6 bases to trimming and J lost 5 bases, with 13 bases between them. Germline loops: CDR1 SNHLY, CDR2 FYNNEI. CDR3 sequence (DNA): TGTGCCAGCAGCGTGGACAGCCAAAATGAAAAACTGTTTTTT. It is translated as CASSVDSQNEKLFF.

This sequence joins TRBV5-1 and TRBJ2-5, with TRBD2 as a possible D gene (6 bases). CDR1 and CDR2 from the germline V gene are SGHRS and YFSETQ. V shed 2 bases and J shed 4 bases, with 15 bases lying between them. The CDR3 spans 15 residues. The CDR3 coding sequence is TGCGCCAGCAGCTTACTTGCCCTGGGAGGAGAGACCCAGTACTTC. Encoded protein: CASSLLALGGETQYF.

As for this clone: Other DNA sequences in the same sample also yield this CDR3. This chain uses TRBV7-2 with TRBJ2-7; D gene uncertain. Germline V gene lookup returns CDR1 SGHTA and CDR2 FQGNSA. The CDR3 loop spans 11 amino acids. V gave up 5 bases and J gave up 2 bases, with 4 bases separating them. The chain's CDR3 is CASSPAYEQYF. For the CDR3, the DNA is TGTGCCAGCAGCCCTGCCTACGAGCAGTACTTC.

The chain carries TRBV5-4 and TRBJ2-7; D gene ambiguous. The V and J ends lost 4 bases and 2 bases respectively, with 7 bases between them. The CDR3 is made up of 12 amino acids. Germline values: CDR1 SGHNT, CDR2 YYREEE (reference sequence). The CDR3 nucleotides are TGTGCCAGCAGCGGCGACACCTACGAGCAGTACTTC. Translation gives CASSGDTYEQYF.

The chain links TRBV18 to TRBJ2-7; D possibly corresponds to TRBD2 (6 bases). The CDR3 spans 14 residues. In germline, CDR1 is KGHSH, CDR2 LQKENI. V lost 3 bases and J lost 1, with 10 bases in between. DNA for the CDR3: TGTGCCAGCTCACCGGAGGGCCTTTCCTACGAGCAGTACTTC. Translating gives CASSPEGLSYEQYF.

The chain employs TRBV11-2 and TRBJ2-5; 12 bases map to TRBD2. Trimming took 3 bases from V and 11 from J; bases not matched to a gene: 4. CDR3 length equals 13 residues. CDR1 is SGHAT and CDR2 is FQNNGV in the germline V gene. CDR3 protein: CASSLRLAGVQYF. In DNA form, the CDR3 reads TGTGCCAGCAGCTTGAGACTAGCGGGGGTGCAGTACTTC.

V is TRBV10-3 and J is TRBJ2-5, with 10 bases identical to TRBD2. This CDR3 spans 14 amino acids. Germline V gene lookup returns CDR1 ENHRY and CDR2 SYGVKD. The V and J ends lost 5 bases and 6 bases, in that order; junction bases with no gene match: 6. The CDR3 here is CAISQREGEKTQYF. The CDR3, as DNA: TGTGCCATCAGTCAGCGGGAGGGCGAAAAGACCCAGTACTTC.

The V call is TRBV10-3, the J call TRBJ2-2; D might be TRBD1 (6 bases). This CDR3 is 17 amino acids long. V was trimmed by 0 bases and J by 4 bases, leaving 15 bases between them. Germline V gives CDR1 ENHRY, CDR2 SYGVKD. In DNA, the CDR3 is TGTGCCATCAGTGAGTCCGGACCGGCAGGGGTCACCGGGGAGCTGTTTTTT. Encoded protein: CAISESGPAGVTGELFF.

V is TRBV7-2 and J is TRBJ2-7; the D gene is possibly TRBD1 (6 bases). This CDR3 spans 13 amino acids. V gave up 5 bases and J gave up 1 base, with 9 bases separating them. Germline values: CDR1 SGHTA, CDR2 FQGNSA. The CDR3 sequence is CASSGQKSYEQYF. DNA for the CDR3: TGTGCCAGCAGCGGACAGAAATCCTACGAGCAGTACTTC. Complete variable domain (other parts from reference TRBV7-2 and TRBJ2-7): GAGVSQSPSNKVTEKGKDVELRCDPISGHTALYWYRQSLGQGLEFLIYFQGNSAPDKSGLPSDRFSAERTGGSVSTLTIQRTQQEDSAVYLCASSGQKSYEQYFGPGTRLTVT.

About this clone: The sample holds other DNA sequences that translate to the same CDR3. The rearrangement joins TRBV9 to TRBJ1-2, with D perhaps matching TRBD1 (5 bases). Between the trimmed V and J ends, which lost 0 bases and 3 bases, there was a span of 9 bases. Germline V gives CDR1 SGDLS, CDR2 YYNGEE. This CDR3 spans 14 amino acids. This CDR3 is CASSVARVDYGYTF. In nucleotides, the CDR3 is TGTGCCAGCAGCGTAGCCAGGGTTGACTATGGCTACACCTTC.